This T cell receptor (beta chain) originates from a study of cytomegalovirus exposure and HLA in healthy donors (dated by TCRdb to 2017 to 2019). Context from the whole study: In an earlier analysis of 587 of the donors, 250 to 300 Gb of sequence data and 100 million or so unique TCR beta sequences from about 180 million T cells were reported. About 280 gigabases of sequencing data and approximately 80 million unique TCR sequences were included in an early release covering several hundred HLA-typed donors. The genetic ancestry cluster associated with self-reported Caucasian donors included roughly 84% of the approximately 400 genotyped donors. The study was designed to test whether signatures of past pathogen exposure could be identified by cataloging public T cell receptors. The T cell repertoires of roughly 660 subjects were profiled by immunosequencing and related to cytomegalovirus serostatus. A separate validation cohort of roughly 110 different subjects was used in addition to the approximately 640-subject first cohort. To predict cytomegalovirus infection status, the study combined high-throughput TCR immunosequencing, statistical association of individual TCRs with disease status, and machine learning. A later analysis re-examined previously published TCR beta repertoires from 600 to 700 donors and added high-resolution HLA genotyping to investigate patterns of TCR occurrence. The later analysis used no new phenotypic data to find candidate immune exposures, relying instead on TCR beta sequences and their occurrence across donors. An earlier analysis of about 620 of the donors applied high-throughput TCR beta sequencing to assess whether each TCR beta V gene segment acted as functional or pseudogenic. Alongside the repertoire data, information on donor age, sex, ethnicity and CMV serostatus was compiled. A later genetic analysis used genome-wide SNP genotypes for about three fifths of the roughly 700 donors, treating that subset as a discovery cohort. All discovery cohort repertoires had been generated on a single sequencing platform. HLA typing included class I and class II loci at four-digit resolution. The number of donors typed differed by locus, with roughly 620-630 for A, B, C, DRB1 and DQB1, roughly 520 for DQA1, 606 for DPA1, and approximately 470 for DPB1. Four or five DR-DQ haplotypes were treated as single units for association and clustering because of strong linkage in the cohort. Among a few hundred genotyped donors of the cohort, an average of around 240,000 unique TCR beta nucleotide sequences were sequenced per donor, around a sixth of them non-productive.

What the research found in general, with its limitations: In an earlier analysis of about 540 of the donors, most TCR beta V segments were observed in productive rearrangements about 90% or about 30% of the time, broadly matching IMGT annotations. Because HLA typing was missing for some donors at each locus, association tests included only the typed subset. A group of highly shared sequence variants was considered likely to be a technical artifact of the sequencing pipeline. Specific HLA alleles were associated with 16,951 TCR beta sequences at a false discovery rate of 0.05 in a later analysis. Most CMV-associated TCR beta chains appeared to be HLA-restricted in a later analysis, and the HLA associations seemed to be driven largely by CMV exposure. Roughly uniform sequencing depth across donors was assumed in presence/absence analyses, although this assumption may not hold. According to a later analysis, TCR association rates differed among HLA loci, with DRB1 alleles showing the most associated TCRs and HLA-C alleles showing the fewest. When HLA alleles, especially DR and DQ, strongly co-occurred, TCR associations were difficult to assign to individual alleles. Several of the top co-occurrence clusters appeared to be linked to parvovirus B19, influenza, CMV and Epstein-Barr virus, according to a later analysis. The authors suggested that the approach could potentially be extended to other disease states and immunological phenotypes. In vitro tests confirmed that a few of the cytomegalovirus-associated TCR beta chains recognize cytomegalovirus antigens. While some public TCRs were present in many individuals, most TCR sequences turned up only very rarely across donors. The classifier was reported to diagnose cytomegalovirus status with high specificity and sensitivity in both the original and validation cohorts. Immune exposure information for the cohort was limited to CMV serostatus. In a later genetic analysis, a missense DCLRE1C variant was associated with V-gene and J-gene trimming of TCR beta chains, and the association was replicated in an independent cohort. Because the 87-base-pair reads could not distinguish some IMGT-functional V segments, including TRBV6-2 and TRBV6-3, those segments were excluded. A further reported finding was that TCR beta sequences accurately predicted the HLA-A and HLA-B alleles for most subjects in the first cohort. Correlated functional status among segregating V segments might be attributable to linkage disequilibrium, but an unknown experimental factor could not be ruled out. According to a later genetic analysis, donors in an Asian-associated ancestry cluster had fewer N-insertions in productive TCRs than the roughly 700-donor mean. The study gave a list of about 150 TCR beta chains associated with cytomegalovirus. The cohort was sequenced for TCR beta chains only, and without alpha or paired-chain data the features that could be detected were limited. Compared with equally common non-associated chains, HLA-associated TCR beta chains in a later analysis were more clonally expanded and had lower generation probabilities. The earlier analysis of about 600 of the donors excluded some 15 rarely observed V segments, including chromosome 9 orphons, because counts were too low.

The cohort was made up of approximately 700 healthy bone marrow donors. At the time of sampling, all cohort members were nominally healthy, though unrecorded immune exposures were likely present. The donor tested CMV seronegative and was one of the 352 seronegative cohort members. Every donor gave a peripheral blood sample, and the peripheral blood mononuclear cells from that sample were used for TCR beta sequencing. Genomic DNA extraction from the blood cell samples was performed with the Qiagen DNeasy Blood Extraction Kit. From V the trimming removes 2 bases and from J it removes 8 bases, while the gene matches leave 8 bases of the junction unaccounted for. Based on the germline V gene, the CDR1 and CDR2 sequences are SGHTA and FQGTGA. Measured from the cysteine to the phenylalanine, the CDR3 is 14 residues long. CDR3 DNA only is kept here, 42 bases in frame from base 1. Libraries were prepared through the immunoSEQ multiplex PCR assay. A mixture of 60 forward primers for TCR Vbeta segments and 13 reverse primers for TCR Jbeta segments was used in the multiplex PCR. The CDR3 region of rearranged TCR beta genes was amplified from genomic DNA by a multiplex PCR assay. On the Illumina HiSeq System, the amplified TCR beta libraries were sequenced as 87-base-pair reads. The study's processing was this. In a later analysis, about 80 million unique TCR beta chains were counted across the 500 to 850 repertoires, and about 9.9 million of these chains were shared by at least two donors. Raw reads were error-corrected and collapsed into unique sequences by a nearest-neighbor algorithm in which closely related sequences were merged to remove PCR and sequencing errors. Alignment of CDR3 sequences to IMGT reference sequences was used to assign V, D and J gene segments. Each retained sequence needed at least a six-nucleotide match to both a V gene segment and a J gene segment. Rearrangements were called productive when the CDR3 lacked stop codons and stayed in frame with V and J; all others were non-productive. Following IMGT convention, CDR3 was defined as the stretch from the second conserved V-encoded cysteine to the conserved J-encoded phenylalanine. The earlier analysis of roughly 590 of the donors excluded sequences that lacked an unambiguous match to a single V gene segment. In an earlier analysis of several hundred of the donors, V segments were called functional above 56.7% productive rearrangements and were called segregating when the between-donor standard deviation exceeded 5%. To diagnose cytomegalovirus status from the catalog of TCR beta chain sequences, a statistical classification framework was built. In a later analysis, TCR nucleotide sequences were compared against IMGT/GENE-DB human TR gene sequences so that V and J genes could be assigned. Using the TCRdist pipeline, a later analysis assigned CDR3 sequences along with most-parsimonious VDJ recombination scenarios. A later analysis defined each TCR beta chain by its CDR3 amino acid sequence plus V-gene family, and excluded reads lacking a unique V-gene family. In a later analysis, several hundred highly shared, low-generation-probability nucleotide sequences were removed to address suspected cross-contamination and a sequencing artifact. In a later analysis, a clonal expansion index was calculated for each public chain from normalized within-repertoire ranks of inferred template counts. In a later analysis, generation probabilities were computed using a VDJ recombination model fitted to out-of-frame rearrangements, and the results were checked against IGoR. In a later analysis, TCR-TCR, TCR-HLA and TCR-CMV co-occurrence was scored with hypergeometric tests, and a repertoire-size bias correction was applied to TCR pairs. In a later analysis, false discovery rates were estimated by permuting HLA or CMV assignments 20 times. In a later analysis, co-occurring TCRs were grouped using DBSCAN, with TCRdist sequence similarity added in when clustering inside HLA-allele-positive subsets. Co-occurrence clustering excluded repertoires with fewer than 30,000 or more than 120,000 public chains, plus five with anomalous nucleotide sharing. TCRdb mirrors the immuneACCESS table, restricted to in-frame sequences. Some clones are absent from its copies; in checked studies, under half trace to an unresolved V gene, and the reason for the others is unknown. V, J and clone size derive from that table, while D and trimming were established from the DNA sequence. This sample holds over 150,000 clones; 84% were observed only once. Under 0.4% of the sample rests with the top ten.

Note on this clone: No antigen is known for it. The record has no base qualities; no much larger clone is one base away.

The sequenced sample consisted of PBMCs. The chain joins TRBV7-3 to TRBJ1-2; the junction holds 7 bases that match TRBD1. The receptor was isolated from a boy aged 2 to 10 in good health and CMV-seronegative. The encoded CDR3 is CASSLLGQAAGYTF. The nucleotide sequence is given as TGTGCCAGCAGCTTACTCGGACAGGCGGCGGGCTACACCTTC.